Given below is one T cell receptor beta chain in context. The CDR3 is 15 residues long. V trimming: 4 bases; J trimming: 4 bases; junction bases outside the gene matches: 7. CDR1 is SGHRS and CDR2 is YFSETQ in the germline V gene. This sample stems from a study of technical replicates of blood from a handful of donors. This table comes from immunoSEQ multiplex PCR, and its TCRdb copy is limited to in-frame clones, with some not included. Here the sample spans almost 65,000 clones, approximately 86% being singletons. The chain recombines TRBV5-1 with TRBJ2-2, with 7 bases lining up with TRBD1. The sequencing input was PBMCs. This TCR was recovered from a human donor in good health. Some clones in this sample may be carry-over from other donors' samples. The CDR3: CASSPDRVSTGELFF. As DNA, the CDR3 is TGCGCCAGCAGCCCAGACAGGGTCAGCACCGGGGAGCTGTTTTTT.